A single sample gave rise to the 12 T cell receptor beta chains below, sequenced in a study of cytomegalovirus exposure and HLA in healthy donors. PCR primers comprised 60 Vbeta and 13 Jbeta primers. Some clones are missing from TCRdb's copy, which holds only in-frame ones; the method was immunoSEQ multiplex PCR. Of 150,000 to 200,000 clones in the sample, over 60% were seen once. The material sequenced was PBMCs. These TCRs come from a woman between 35 and 50 years old in good health and CMV-seronegative.

The gene calls are TRBV4-2 and TRBJ1-1; the match to TRBD1 covers 9 bases. Trimming at V came to 6 bases and at J to 1 base, leaving 6 bases not matched to a gene. Germline V lookup: CDR1 LGHNA, CDR2 YNFKEQ. This CDR3 comprises 15 residues. The CDR3 reads CASSPGQGWNTEAFF. In nucleotides, the CDR3 is TGTGCCAGCAGTCCTGGACAGGGGTGGAACACTGAAGCTTTCTTT.

The chain uses TRBV30 and TRBJ2-1; 7 bases align to TRBD2. Germline V CDR1 and CDR2: GTSNPN, SVGIG (reference sequence). V trimming: 1 base; J trimming: 0 bases; junction bases outside the gene matches: 21. The CDR3 spans 21 residues. CDR3 in DNA: TGTGCCTGGAGTGCTTTGTCCGGGGCCCTCAGCGGGGCCTCCTCCTACAATGAGCAGTTCTTC. Protein product: CAWSALSGALSGASSYNEQFF.

The chain combines TRBV4-3 with TRBJ2-3; TRBD2 is a possible D gene (5 bases). CDR3 size: 16 residues. Looked up from germline, CDR1 is LGHNA and CDR2 is YSLEER. Between the trimmed V and J ends, which lost 5 bases and 1 base, there was a span of 16 bases. The CDR3 sequence is CASSSGNRGGTDTQYF. In nucleotides, the CDR3 is TGCGCCAGCAGCTCCGGGAACCGTGGGGGCACAGATACGCAGTATTTT.

This clone was seen a single time. The rearrangement joins TRBV25-1 to TRBJ1-1; D possibly corresponds to TRBD1 (6 bases). The germline V gene encodes CDR1 MGHDK and CDR2 SYGVNS. CDR3 length: 14 amino acids. V lost 7 bases, J lost 0 bases, and 12 bases lay in between. The CDR3 is CASKETGLNTEAFF. The CDR3, as DNA: TGTGCCAGCAAAGAAACAGGGTTGAACACTGAAGCTTTCTTT.

This sequence joins TRBV10-3 and TRBJ1-1, with D possibly being TRBD1 (6 bases). From germline, CDR1 is ENHRY and CDR2 SYGVKD. V shed 6 bases and J shed 0 bases, with 11 bases lying between them. This CDR3 region has 14 residues. This chain's CDR3 is CAIRAGQLNTEAFF. The DNA for the CDR3 is TGTGCCATCAGAGCTGGACAGTTGAACACTGAAGCTTTCTTT.

The chain joins TRBV6-1 to TRBJ1-3; D not resolved. The ends were cut back, 8 bases at V and 0 bases at J, with 5 bases in the middle. Germline V CDR1 and CDR2: MNHNS, SASEGT. This CDR3 has 12 residues. The CDR3 nucleotides are TGTGCCAGCCACAGCTCTGGAAACACCATATATTTT. Its protein product is CASHSSGNTIYF.

This clone was seen a single time. The gene calls are TRBV27 and TRBJ1-6, with 8 nucleotides matching TRBD1. The germline V gene has CDR1 MNHEY and CDR2 SMNVEV (reference sequence). CDR3 size: 17 residues. Trimming took 2 bases from V and 4 from J; bases not matched to a gene: 7. The DNA for the CDR3 is TGTGCCAGCAGTTTAACCGGACAGGGAGGTTATAATTCACCCCTCCACTTT. It specifies CASSLTGQGGYNSPLHF.

The CDR3 DNA sequence: TGTGCCAGCAGCCGATCGCCAACTTACACCGGGGAGCTGTTTTTT. Translation gives CASSRSPTYTGELFF. The chain is built from TRBV7-7 and TRBJ2-2; D is unresolved. With 5 bases removed from V and 3 bases from J, the gap between germline ends came to 13 bases. The CDR3 is made up of 15 amino acids. Germline V gene data show CDR1 as SSHAT and CDR2 as FNYEAQ (reference sequence). Combining the CDR3 with reference TRBV7-7 and TRBJ2-2 gives the whole variable domain GAGVSQSPRYKVTKRGQDVTLRCDPISSHATLYWYQQALGQGPEFLTYFNYEAQPDKSGLPSDRFSAERPEGSISTLTIQRTEQRDSAMYRCASSRSPTYTGELFFGEGSRLTVL.

The gene calls are TRBV6-1 and TRBJ1-2; D may be TRBD1 (5 bases). The CDR3 loop spans 14 amino acids. Germline V CDR1 and CDR2: MNHNS, SASEGT. V was cut by 4 bases and J by 4 bases, with 13 bases left in between. In nucleotides, the CDR3 is TGTGCCAGCAGTGGGGGGGACCGGTTCTATGGCTACACCTTC. As protein: CASSGGDRFYGYTF.

The J gene is TRBJ1-5, the V gene TRBV19; possibly TRBD1 for D (5 bases). The V gene lost 8 bases and the J gene lost 4 bases, with 18 bases spanning the gap. Germline-derived CDR1 and CDR2 are LNHDA and SQIVND (reference sequence). CDR3 length equals 15 residues. The CDR3 bases are TGTGCCAGTCACTCTAACGAGGCAGGGAATCAGCCCCAGCATTTT. Protein product: CASHSNEAGNQPQHF.

The chain joins TRBV5-1 to TRBJ1-2; 10 bases align to TRBD1. The V gene end was trimmed by 4 bases and the J gene end by 10 bases; junction bases not matched to a gene: 10. CDR3 length equals 14 residues. The germline V gene has CDR1 SGHRS and CDR2 YFSETQ. The CDR3 reads CASSPEGTGDLYTF. The CDR3 DNA is TGCGCCAGCAGCCCCGAGGGGACAGGGGACCTCTACACCTTC.

This clone turned up a few times. Written as DNA, the CDR3 is TGTGCCAGTAGTATAGGCCAGGGGGCCGGGGTAGTGAATGAGCAGTTCTTC. Its protein is CASSIGQGAGVVNEQFF. The chain couples TRBV19 to TRBJ2-1; 8 bases map to TRBD1. CDR1 is LNHDA, CDR2 SQIVND, per germline (reference sequence). The trim removed 1 base at V and 7 bases at J, leaving 12 bases unmatched. The CDR3 consists of 17 residues.